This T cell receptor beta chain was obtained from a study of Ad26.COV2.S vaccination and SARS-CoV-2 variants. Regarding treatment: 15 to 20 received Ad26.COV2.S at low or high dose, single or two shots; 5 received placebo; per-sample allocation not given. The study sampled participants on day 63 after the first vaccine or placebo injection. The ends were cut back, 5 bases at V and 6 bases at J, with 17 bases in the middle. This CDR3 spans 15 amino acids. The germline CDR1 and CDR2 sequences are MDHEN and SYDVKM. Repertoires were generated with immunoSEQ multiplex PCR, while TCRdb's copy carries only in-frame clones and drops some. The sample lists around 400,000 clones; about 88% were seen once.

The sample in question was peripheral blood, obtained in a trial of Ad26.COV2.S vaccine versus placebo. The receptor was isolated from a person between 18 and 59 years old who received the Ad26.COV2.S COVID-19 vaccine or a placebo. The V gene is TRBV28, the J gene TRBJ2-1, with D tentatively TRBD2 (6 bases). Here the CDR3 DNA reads TGTGCCAGCAGTCTCCCTAGCGATTCCGTCAATGAGCAGTTCTTC. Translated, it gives CASSLPSDSVNEQFF.